This entry lists 10 T cell receptor beta chains sequenced from one sample in a study of control samples from healthy donors and cancer patients. The assay was immunoSEQ multiplex PCR, and TCRdb's table has in-frame clones only and misses some. The sample gives roughly 93,000 clones, roughly nine tenths of which show up once; 8.5% to 10% is in the top ten. Sequenced sample: PBMCs. Receptor source: a woman between 45 and 65 years old with colorectal cancer.

This chain links TRBV3-1 (or the pseudogene TRBV3-2) with TRBJ2-7; no clear D. V gave up 4 bases and J gave up 2 bases, with 9 bases separating them. CDR1 LGHDT and CDR2 YNNKEL come from the germline V gene (reference sequence). The CDR3 has 13 residues. CDR3 DNA sequence: TGTGCCAGCAGCCTGGCCAAAACCTACGAGCAGTACGTC. Its protein is CASSLAKTYEQYV.

The V call is TRBV27, the J call TRBJ1-1, with 8 bases aligning to TRBD1. The CDR3 loop spans 14 amino acids. V shed 7 bases and J 7 bases; nucleotides not matched to a gene: 11. Germline V gene data show CDR1 as MNHEY and CDR2 as SMNVEV (reference sequence). CDR3 region: CASKVGQGAGEAFF. Written as DNA, the CDR3 is TGTGCCAGCAAAGTGGGTCAGGGGGCGGGTGAAGCTTTCTTT.

V is TRBV27 and J is TRBJ1-6; 7 positions match TRBD1. The CDR3 loop spans 12 amino acids. CDR1 is MNHEY, CDR2 SMNVEV, per germline (reference sequence). V lost 10 bases and J lost 6; bases outside the gene matches: 3. DNA for the CDR3: TGTGCCACCCGGGACAGTAATTCACCCCTCCACTTT. This sequence encodes CATRDSNSPLHF.

The chain carries TRBV7-3 and TRBJ2-3, with TRBD1 identical over 9 bases. The CDR3 is 16 amino acids. CDR1 SGHTA and CDR2 FQGTGA come from the germline V gene. Trimming removed 5 bases from V and 6 bases from J; junction bases left unmatched: 12. CDR3 sequence: CASSLHTGGLGDTQYF. The CDR3, as DNA: TGTGCCAGCAGCCTTCATACAGGGGGCCTAGGGGATACGCAGTATTTT.

In this sample, this clone turned up once. The V and J genes are TRBV3-1 (or the pseudogene TRBV3-2) and TRBJ1-2; D may be TRBD1 (6 bases). This CDR3 spans 13 amino acids. Germline assignment: CDR1 LGHDT and CDR2 YNNKEL (reference sequence). The V gene lost 0 bases and the J gene lost 8 bases, with 10 bases spanning the gap. The CDR3 bases are TGTGCCAGCAGCCAAGAGGGGGCGACGGGCTACACCTTC. Translating gives CASSQEGATGYTF.

The V gene is TRBV9, the J gene TRBJ2-2, with D perhaps matching TRBD1 (6 bases). The CDR3 totals 14 residues. The V end was cut by 0 bases, the J end by 5 bases, with 8 bases between. The V gene's germline CDR1 is SGDLS and CDR2 YYNGEE. The CDR3, as DNA: TGTGCCAGCAGCGTAGCTACAGGGACCGGGGAGCTGTTTTTT. Translated, it gives CASSVATGTGELFF.

The chain recombines TRBV30 with TRBJ1-2; D is unresolved. V was trimmed by 1 base and J by 4 bases, leaving 10 bases between them. The CDR3 spans 13 residues. Looked up from germline, CDR1 is GTSNPN and CDR2 is SVGIG (reference sequence). The DNA of the CDR3 is TGTGCCTGGAGTGGGCAATTCTTCTATGGCTACACCTTC. Protein product: CAWSGQFFYGYTF.

The rearrangement uses TRBV29-1 and TRBJ1-1; 8 nucleotides align to TRBD1. Germline V gene data show CDR1 as SQVTM and CDR2 as ANQGSEA. Germline trimming cut 7 bases from V and 5 bases from J; bases unmatched to any gene: 9. The CDR3 loop spans 13 amino acids. The CDR3 reads CSAGDRGRTEAFF. In DNA form, the CDR3 reads TGCAGCGCCGGCGACAGGGGTAGGACTGAAGCTTTCTTT.

This chain links TRBV6-2 or TRBV6-3 with TRBJ1-4; D remains ambiguous. Trimming cost V 2 bases and J 0 bases, with 25 bases left between them. Germline CDR1 is MNHEY and CDR2 is SVGEGT. This CDR3 has 21 amino acids. CDR3: CASSYTSRLTDAPATNEKLFF. As DNA, the CDR3 is TGTGCCAGCAGTTACACCTCCCGGCTTACAGATGCCCCTGCAACTAATGAAAAACTGTTTTTT.

The rearrangement joins TRBV4-3 to TRBJ1-6; 10 bases fit TRBD1. Looked up from germline, CDR1 is LGHNA and CDR2 is YSLEER. The V gene end was trimmed by 0 bases and the J gene end by 7 bases; junction bases not matched to a gene: 3. This CDR3 is built from 16 residues. CDR3 DNA: TGCGCCAGCAGCCAAGAAGGGGGACAGGGGAATTCACCCCTCCACTTT. This translates into CASSQEGGQGNSPLHF.